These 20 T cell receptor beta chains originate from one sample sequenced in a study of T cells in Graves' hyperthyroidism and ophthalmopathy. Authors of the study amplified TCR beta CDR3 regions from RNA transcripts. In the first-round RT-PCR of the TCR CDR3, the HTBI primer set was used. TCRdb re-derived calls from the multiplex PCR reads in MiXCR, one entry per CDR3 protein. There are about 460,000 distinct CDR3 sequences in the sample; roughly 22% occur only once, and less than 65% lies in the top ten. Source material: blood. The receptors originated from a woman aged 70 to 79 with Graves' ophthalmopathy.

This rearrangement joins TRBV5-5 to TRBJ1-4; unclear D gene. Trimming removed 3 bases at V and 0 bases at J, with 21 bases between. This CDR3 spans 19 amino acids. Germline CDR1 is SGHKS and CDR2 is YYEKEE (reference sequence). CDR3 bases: TGTGCCAGCAGCTCGGCGGCCGGTCTCCTTTTGGCAACTAATGAAAAACTGTTTTTT. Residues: CASSSAAGLLLATNEKLFF.

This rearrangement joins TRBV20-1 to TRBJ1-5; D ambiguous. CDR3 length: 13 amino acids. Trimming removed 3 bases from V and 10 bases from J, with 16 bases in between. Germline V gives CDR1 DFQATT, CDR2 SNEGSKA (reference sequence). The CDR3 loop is CSARDRRISPQHF. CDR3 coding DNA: TGCAGTGCTAGGGACCGACGCATCAGCCCCCAGCATTTT.

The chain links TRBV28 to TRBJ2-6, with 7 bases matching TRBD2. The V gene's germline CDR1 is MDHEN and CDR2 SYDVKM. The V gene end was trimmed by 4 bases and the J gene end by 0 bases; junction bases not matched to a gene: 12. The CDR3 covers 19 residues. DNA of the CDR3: TGTGCCAGCAGTTCGCTGGCCGGGACGGGAGGCTCTGGGGCCAACGTCCTGACTTTC. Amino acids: CASSSLAGTGGSGANVLTF.

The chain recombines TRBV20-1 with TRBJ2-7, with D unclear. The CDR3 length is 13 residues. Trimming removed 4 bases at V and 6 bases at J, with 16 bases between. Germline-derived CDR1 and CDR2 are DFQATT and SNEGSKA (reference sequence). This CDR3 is CSAKRTASGEQYF. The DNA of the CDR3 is TGCAGTGCTAAACGCACTGCGTCAGGCGAGCAGTACTTC.

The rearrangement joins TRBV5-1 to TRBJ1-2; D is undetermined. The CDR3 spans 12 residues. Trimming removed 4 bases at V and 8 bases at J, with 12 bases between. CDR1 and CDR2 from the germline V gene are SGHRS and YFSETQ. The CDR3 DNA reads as TGCGCCAGCAGCGAAGCGGGTGAAGGCTACACCTTC. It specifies CASSEAGEGYTF. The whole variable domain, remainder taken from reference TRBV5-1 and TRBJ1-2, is KAGVTQTPRYLIKTRGQQVTLSCSPISGHRSVSWYQQTPGQGLQFLFEYFSETQRNKGNFPGRFSGRQFSNSRSEMNVSTLELGDSALYLCASSEAGEGYTFGSGTRLTVV.

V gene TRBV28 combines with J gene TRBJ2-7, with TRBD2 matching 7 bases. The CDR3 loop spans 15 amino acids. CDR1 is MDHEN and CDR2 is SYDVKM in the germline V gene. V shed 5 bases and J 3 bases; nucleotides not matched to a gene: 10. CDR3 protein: CASSPSGTTIYEQYF. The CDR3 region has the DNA TGTGCCAGCAGTCCCTCCGGGACTACTATCTACGAGCAGTACTTC.

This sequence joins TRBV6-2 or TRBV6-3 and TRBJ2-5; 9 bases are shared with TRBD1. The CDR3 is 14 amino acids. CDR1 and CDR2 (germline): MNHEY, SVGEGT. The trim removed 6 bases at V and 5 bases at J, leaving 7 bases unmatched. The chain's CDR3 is CASSWGQGVETQYF. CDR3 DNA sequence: TGTGCCAGCAGCTGGGGACAGGGTGTCGAGACCCAGTACTTC.

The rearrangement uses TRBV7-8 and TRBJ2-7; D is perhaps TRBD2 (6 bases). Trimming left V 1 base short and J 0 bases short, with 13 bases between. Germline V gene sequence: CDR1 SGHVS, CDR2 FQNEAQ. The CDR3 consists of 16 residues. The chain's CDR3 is CASSLVGGLLSYEQYF. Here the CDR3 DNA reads TGTGCCAGCAGCTTAGTCGGGGGACTCCTCTCCTACGAGCAGTACTTC.

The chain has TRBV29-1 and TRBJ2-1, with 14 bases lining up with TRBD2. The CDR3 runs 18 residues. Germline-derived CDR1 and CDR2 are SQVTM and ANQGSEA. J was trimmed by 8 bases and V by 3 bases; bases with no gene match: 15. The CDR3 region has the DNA TGCAGCGTTGAGCTTACCATGGGACTAGCGGGAGTAACGGATGAGCAGTTCTTC. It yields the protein CSVELTMGLAGVTDEQFF.

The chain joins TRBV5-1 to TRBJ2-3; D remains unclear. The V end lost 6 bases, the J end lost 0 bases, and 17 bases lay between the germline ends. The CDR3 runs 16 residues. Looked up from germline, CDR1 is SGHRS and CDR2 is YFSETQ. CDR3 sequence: CASTTAATLSTDTQYF. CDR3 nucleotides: TGCGCCAGCACCACCGCGGCTACCCTTAGCACAGATACGCAGTATTTT.

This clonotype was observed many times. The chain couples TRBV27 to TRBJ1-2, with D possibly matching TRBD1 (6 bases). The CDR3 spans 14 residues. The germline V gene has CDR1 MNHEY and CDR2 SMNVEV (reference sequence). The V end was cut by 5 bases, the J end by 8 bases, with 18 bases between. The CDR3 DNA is TGTGCCAGCAGTCCACAGGGACGGCGCGGAGGCTACACCTTC. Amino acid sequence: CASSPQGRRGGYTF.

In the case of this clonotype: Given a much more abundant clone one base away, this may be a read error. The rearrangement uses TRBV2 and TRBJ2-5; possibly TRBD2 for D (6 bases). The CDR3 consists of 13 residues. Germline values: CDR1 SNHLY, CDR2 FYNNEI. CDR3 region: CAGSDRGWETQYF. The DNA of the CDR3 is TGTGCCGGCAGTGACCGGGGGTGGGAGACCCAGTACTTC. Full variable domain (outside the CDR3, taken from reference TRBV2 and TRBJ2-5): EPEVTQTPSHQVTQMGQEVILRCVPISNHLYFYWYRQILGQKVEFLVSFYNNEISEKSEIFDDQFSVERPDGSNFTLKIRSTKLEDSAMYFCAGSDRGWETQYFGPGTRLLVL.

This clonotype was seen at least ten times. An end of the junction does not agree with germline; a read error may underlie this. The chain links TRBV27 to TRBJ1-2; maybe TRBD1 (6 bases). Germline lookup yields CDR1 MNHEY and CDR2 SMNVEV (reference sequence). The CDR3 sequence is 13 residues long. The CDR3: CASRFGGGYGYTF. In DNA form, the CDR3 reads TGTGCCAGCCGTTTCGGGGGCGGATATGGCTACACCTTC.

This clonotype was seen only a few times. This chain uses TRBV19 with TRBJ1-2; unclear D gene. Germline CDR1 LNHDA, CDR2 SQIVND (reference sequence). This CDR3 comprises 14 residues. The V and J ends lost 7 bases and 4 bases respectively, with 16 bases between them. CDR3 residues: CASMDLGIFYGYTF. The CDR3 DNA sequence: TGTGCCAGTATGGATCTCGGGATATTCTATGGCTACACCTTC.

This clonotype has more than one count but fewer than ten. CDR3 loop: CASSVTISYEQYF. CDR3 nucleotide sequence: TGTGCCAGCAGCGTGACTATCTCCTACGAGCAGTACTTC. The rearrangement links TRBV5-6 to TRBJ2-7; a weak D match, TRBD2 (5 bases). Between the trimmed V and J ends, which lost 4 bases and 0 bases, there was a span of 8 bases. Germline CDR1 is SGHDT and CDR2 is YYEEEE. There are 13 residues in the CDR3.

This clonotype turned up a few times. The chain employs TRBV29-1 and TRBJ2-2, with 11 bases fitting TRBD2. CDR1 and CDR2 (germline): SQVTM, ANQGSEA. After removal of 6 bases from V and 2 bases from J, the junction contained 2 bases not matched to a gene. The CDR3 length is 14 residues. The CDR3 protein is CSVGTSGNTGELFF. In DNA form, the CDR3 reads TGCAGCGTAGGGACTAGCGGAAACACCGGGGAGCTGTTTTTT.

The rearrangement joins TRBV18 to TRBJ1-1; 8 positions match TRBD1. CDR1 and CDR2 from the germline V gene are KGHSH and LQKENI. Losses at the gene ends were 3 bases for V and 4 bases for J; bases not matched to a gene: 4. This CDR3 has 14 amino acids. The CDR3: CASSPWTGITEAFF. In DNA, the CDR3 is TGTGCCAGCTCACCCTGGACAGGGATCACTGAAGCTTTCTTT.

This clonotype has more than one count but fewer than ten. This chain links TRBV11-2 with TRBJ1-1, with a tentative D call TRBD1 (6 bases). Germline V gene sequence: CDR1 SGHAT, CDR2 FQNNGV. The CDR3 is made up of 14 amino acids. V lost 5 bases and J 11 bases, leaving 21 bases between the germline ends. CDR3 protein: CASSPGQWTSEAFF. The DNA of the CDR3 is TGTGCCAGCAGCCCTGGACAGTGGACCAGTGAGGCTTTCTTT.

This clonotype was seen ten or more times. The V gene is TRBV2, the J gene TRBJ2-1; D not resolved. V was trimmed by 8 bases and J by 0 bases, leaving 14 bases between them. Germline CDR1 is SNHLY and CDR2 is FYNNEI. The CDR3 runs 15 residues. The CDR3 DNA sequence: TGTGCCAGCCGATTGGTCCCGAGCTCCTACAATGAGCAGTTCTTC. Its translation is CASRLVPSSYNEQFF.

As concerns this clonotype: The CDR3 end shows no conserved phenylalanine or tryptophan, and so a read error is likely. DNA of the CDR3: TGTGCCAGCTCCGAGGGGTACACCGGGGAGCTGTTTTCT. Its translation is CASSEGYTGELFS. This chain joins TRBV2 and TRBJ2-2, with D tentatively TRBD1 or TRBD2 (5 bases each). Germline loops: CDR1 SNHLY, CDR2 FYNNEI. The CDR3 is 13 amino acids. Between the trimmed V and J ends, which lost 8 bases and 3 bases, there was a span of 10 bases.